This TCR beta chain was sequenced for a study of shared clonotypes between healthy human individuals (dated by TCRdb to the early 2020s). About the full investigation: Three men and two women, aged 18 to 49 years, made up the cohort. Different laboratories and diverse techniques were used to prepare libraries and sequence TCR repertoires, to increase sequencing depth and limit assay-specific biases. The study deeply sequenced blood TCR repertoires of five healthy adults to estimate repertoire size and the extent of clonotype sharing between individuals. Between about 0.94 and 8.9 billion PBMCs per donor were obtained by leukapheresis. Per donor, three plates each were used for CD4 naive and CD4 memory, two for CD8 naive, and one for CD8 memory. What the research found in general, with its limitations: Incomplete sequencing was indicated by rarefaction of sorted-subset datasets, despite the large sequencing depth. Estimated clonotype richness was generally larger for naive than for memory subsets. Across a handful of donors, 4.5% to 6.5% of naive CD4, 3% to 4% of naive CD8, roughly 2.3% of memory CD4, and roughly 0.41% of memory CD8 clonotypes were shared. Pairwise subsampling led to the expectation that sequencing depth would affect the degree of clonotype sharing among donors. Sampling was restricted to blood, and TCR repertoires in tissue are likely to differ from TCR repertoires in blood. Higher generation probabilities were observed for clonotypes shared by all four sorted-subset donors than for non-shared clonotypes. Because the study included a small number of donors, the genetic and exposure-history diversity represented was limited.

TCR CDR3 regions were amplified from genomic DNA by multiplex PCR using the deep immunoSEQ assay. Extracted genomic DNA from each cell subset was distributed evenly across all wells of several immunoSEQ 96-well plates, and each plate was treated as a replicate. For sorted subsets, roughly 200 ng genomic DNA, equal to 30,000 to 35,000 T cell genomes, was loaded into each replicate PCR. The purified libraries were quantified using a Qubit 3.0 fluorometer, sized with a Bioanalyzer 2100, and then quantified again using the KAPA Library Quantification kit. Each immunoSEQ 96-well plate was sequenced on its own single-read 150-cycle Illumina NextSeq 550 flow cell. Processing in the source paper ran as follows. The immunoSEQ output contained only junctional sequences without quality scores, so filtering could not match that applied to full-length reads. Sequences were annotated with PyIR, a Python wrapper for IgBLAST v1.9, and V/J genes and CDR3 were assigned using IMGT germline references. Any read was removed if the V/J assignment was weak (E-value above 1e-6), the CDR3 was missing, or the read contained stop codons, out-of-frame junctions, or ambiguous translated residues. V3J clonotypes were defined by identical inferred V gene, J gene, and CDR3 amino acid sequence. Percentage overlap between repertoires was computed as shared unique clonotypes divided by the size of the smaller repertoire. RTK rarefaction, the Chao1 estimator, and Recon v2.1 estimates of unobserved clonotypes were used to assess repertoire richness. Generation probabilities for all TCRbeta clonotypes obtained by the gDNA method from a handful of donors were computed using OLGA. TCRdb limited this immuneACCESS table to in-frame rearrangements with V and J called. A share of clones is missing; checked studies link under half to unresolved V genes, and the rest is unexplained. V and J calls plus clone size are reproduced from that table; the DNA served to infer D and trimming. This sample holds roughly 1,100,000 clones; roughly 80% were observed only once. 1.4% to 1.5% of the sample goes to the ten largest clones.

About this clone itself: This receptor's antigen is unknown. Base-call qualities are not available, and no considerably larger clone is one nucleotide away. Other nucleotide sequences in the sample specify the same CDR3.

The donors were healthy, HIV-negative adults with no recently reported acute infections or vaccinations. All donors were Caucasian adults living in Nashville, Tennessee, USA. Magnetic negative selection was used to enrich CD4+ T cells, after which naive cells were positively selected on CD45RA and the negative fraction became the memory subset. Blood was collected by leukapheresis, and PBMCs were isolated by Ficoll-Histopaque density gradient centrifugation and then cryopreserved in liquid nitrogen vapor phase. Purity and quantity of every magnetically sorted T cell population were checked by analytical flow cytometry. Genomic DNA was isolated from every sorted fraction and measured by UV absorbance on a Nanodrop 2000c. The CDR3 sequence holds 13 residues, the cysteine and phenylalanine included. The CDR3 DNA has 39 bases and is translated from base 1. V and J lose 1 base and 4 bases, and a span of 7 bases separates them. From the germline V gene, CDR1 is SGHTA and CDR2 is FQGNSA.

The receptor was isolated from a man aged 18 to 35 in good health. The chain is encoded by TRBV7-2 joined to TRBJ1-2; the D gene is not confidently resolved. Sequencing was performed on memory CD4+ T cells sorted from blood. The sample's cell subset or site label, decoded: CD45RA-negative fraction. This receptor carries the CDR3 CASSLGRSYGYTF. The DNA reads as follows: TGTGCCAGCAGCTTAGGACGAAGCTATGGCTACACCTTC.